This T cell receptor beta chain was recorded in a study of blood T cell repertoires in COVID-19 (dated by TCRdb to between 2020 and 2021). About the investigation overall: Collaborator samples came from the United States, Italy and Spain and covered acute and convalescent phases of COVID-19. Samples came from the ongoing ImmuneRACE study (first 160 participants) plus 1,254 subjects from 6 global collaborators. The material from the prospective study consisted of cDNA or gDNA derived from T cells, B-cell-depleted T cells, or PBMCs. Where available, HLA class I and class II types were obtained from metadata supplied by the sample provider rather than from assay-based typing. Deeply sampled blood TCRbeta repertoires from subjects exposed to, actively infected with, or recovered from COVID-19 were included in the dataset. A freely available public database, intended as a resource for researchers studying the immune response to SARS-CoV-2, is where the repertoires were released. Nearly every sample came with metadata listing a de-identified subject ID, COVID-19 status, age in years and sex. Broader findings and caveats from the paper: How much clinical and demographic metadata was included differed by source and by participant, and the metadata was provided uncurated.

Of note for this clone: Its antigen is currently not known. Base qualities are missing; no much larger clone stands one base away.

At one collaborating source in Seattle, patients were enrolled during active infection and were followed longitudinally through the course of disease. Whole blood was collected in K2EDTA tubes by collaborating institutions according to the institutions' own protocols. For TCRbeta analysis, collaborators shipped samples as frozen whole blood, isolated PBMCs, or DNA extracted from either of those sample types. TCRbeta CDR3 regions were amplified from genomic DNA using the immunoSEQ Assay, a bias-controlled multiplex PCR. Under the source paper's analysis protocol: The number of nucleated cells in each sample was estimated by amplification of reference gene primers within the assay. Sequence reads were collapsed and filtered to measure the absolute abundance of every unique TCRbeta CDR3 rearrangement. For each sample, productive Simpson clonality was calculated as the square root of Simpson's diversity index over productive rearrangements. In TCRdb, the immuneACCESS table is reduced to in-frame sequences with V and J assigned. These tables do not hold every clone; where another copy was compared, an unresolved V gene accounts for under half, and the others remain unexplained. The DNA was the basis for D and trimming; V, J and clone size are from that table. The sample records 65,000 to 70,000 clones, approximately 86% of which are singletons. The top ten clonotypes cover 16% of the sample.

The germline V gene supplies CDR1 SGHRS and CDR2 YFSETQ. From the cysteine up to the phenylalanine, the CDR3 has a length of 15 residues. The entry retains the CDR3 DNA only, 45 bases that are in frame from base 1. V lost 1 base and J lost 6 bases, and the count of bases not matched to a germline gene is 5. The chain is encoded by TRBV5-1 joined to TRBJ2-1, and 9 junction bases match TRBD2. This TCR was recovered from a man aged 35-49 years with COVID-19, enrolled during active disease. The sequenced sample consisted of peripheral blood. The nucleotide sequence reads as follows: TGCGCCAGCAGCTTGTCTAGCGGGGCCATCAATGAGCAGTTCTTC. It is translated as CASSLSSGAINEQFF.